Following are 10 T cell receptor beta chains from one sample sequenced in a study of blood T cells in healthy people across ages. The authors ran a second PCR of roughly 6 to 11 cycles using a sample-barcoded 5' primer and a J-beta primer mix. TCRdb re-derived calls from the 5' RACE reads in MiXCR, one entry per CDR3 protein. The table has hundreds of thousands of distinct CDR3 sequences, approximately 52% seen once; the top ten hold approximately 51%. Input material: blood. These receptors all stem from a man aged 55-75 years in good health.

The gene calls are TRBV7-9 and TRBJ2-7; 8 bases agree with TRBD1. Trimming cost V 4 bases and J 9 bases; bases outside gene matches: 14. Germline CDR1 and CDR2: SEHNR and FQNEAQ (reference sequence). CDR3 length equals 15 residues. CDR3 DNA sequence: TGTGCCAGCAGCTCCCGGACAGGGTCCGTTGCAGGGCAGTACTTC. This translates into CASSSRTGSVAGQYF.

There are a few counts of this clonotype. This sequence joins TRBV6-2 or TRBV6-3 and TRBJ1-5, with unresolved D. V was shortened by 3 bases and J by 3 bases, with 6 bases between the two germline ends. The CDR3 length is 13 residues. Per germline, CDR1 MNHEY and CDR2 SVGEGT. CDR3 loop: CASSYWLNQPQHF. CDR3 sequence (DNA): TGTGCCAGCAGTTATTGGCTCAATCAGCCCCAGCATTTT.

The chain employs TRBV28 and TRBJ2-7; D is possibly TRBD1 or TRBD2 (5 bases each). Germline V lookup: CDR1 MDHEN, CDR2 SYDVKM. V was clipped by 7 bases and J by 5 bases, with 15 bases between them. CDR3 length: 13 residues. The CDR3 sequence is CASTRGAGDEQYF. The CDR3 DNA follows: TGTGCCAGCACCAGAGGGGCGGGCGACGAGCAGTACTTC.

Turning to this clonotype: A much larger clone lies one base from this, so it may be a read error. The chain couples TRBV11-3 to TRBJ2-1; D gene ambiguous. Looked up from germline, CDR1 is SGHNT and CDR2 is YENEEA. This CDR3 is built from 13 residues. Trimming cost V 4 bases and J 6 bases, with 10 bases left between them. The CDR3 sequence: CASSSQLSNEQFF. The CDR3 bases are TGTGCCAGCAGCTCCCAGCTAAGCAATGAGCAGTTCTTC.

J is TRBJ2-3 and V is TRBV20-1, with D possibly being TRBD2 (5 bases). Trimming cost V 0 bases and J 3 bases, with 13 bases left between them. The CDR3 contains 15 residues. CDR1 is DFQATT and CDR2 is SNEGSKA in the germline V gene (reference sequence). DNA for the CDR3: TGCAGTGCTAGAGATAGGGAGCGATCGACAGATACGCAGTATTTT. Translating gives CSARDRERSTDTQYF.

This clonotype occurred a few times. V usage is TRBV28 and J usage is TRBJ2-1; D not certain. The CDR3 is made up of 12 amino acids. Between the trimmed V and J ends, which lost 1 base and 6 bases, there was a span of 4 bases. Per germline, CDR1 MDHEN and CDR2 SYDVKM. The CDR3 DNA reads TGTGCCAGCAGTTTATCGGCCAATGAGCAGTTCTTC. This encodes CASSLSANEQFF.

The CDR3 is CASSFANTEAFF. The CDR3 DNA reads TGTGCCAGCAGTTTTGCCAACACTGAAGCTTTCTTT. The gene calls are TRBV12-3 or TRBV12-4 and TRBJ1-1; unclear D gene. This CDR3 spans 12 amino acids. Trimming took 3 bases from V and 2 from J, leaving 4 bases between them.

This clonotype has only a few counts. The V gene is TRBV7-9, the J gene TRBJ2-1; 13 bases agree with TRBD2. CDR1 SEHNR and CDR2 FQNEAQ come from the germline V gene (reference sequence). The length of the CDR3 is 20 residues. The J segment lost 3 bases and the V segment lost 5 bases, leaving 16 bases of the junction unmatched. The CDR3: CASSPKPGTSGAPNYNEQFF. DNA for the CDR3: TGTGCCAGCAGCCCAAAGCCCGGGACTAGCGGGGCTCCGAACTACAATGAGCAGTTCTTC.

This clonotype was counted between two and nine times. The rearrangement uses TRBV11-2 and TRBJ2-5, with D hard to call. The CDR3 is 13 residues long. Germline V gene sequence: CDR1 SGHAT, CDR2 FQNNGV. Trimming shortened V by 5 bases and J by 1 base, and 8 bases separated the two germline ends. CDR3 in DNA: TGTGCCAGCAGCGTAGTGGGCCAAGAGACCCAGTACTTC. Its translation is CASSVVGQETQYF.

This clonotype was seen a few times. The V and J genes are TRBV5-1 and TRBJ2-5; TRBD2 is a possible D gene (5 bases). The CDR3 has 14 residues. CDR1 SGHRS and CDR2 YFSETQ come from the germline V gene. The V gene lost 2 bases and the J gene lost 11 bases, with 19 bases spanning the gap. The CDR3 is CASSLAGNSDEQYF. The CDR3 bases are TGCGCCAGCAGCTTAGCCGGGAACTCGGATGAGCAGTACTTC. The whole variable domain, filled in from reference TRBV5-1 and TRBJ2-5, reads KAGVTQTPRYLIKTRGQQVTLSCSPISGHRSVSWYQQTPGQGLQFLFEYFSETQRNKGNFPGRFSGRQFSNSRSEMNVSTLELGDSALYLCASSLAGNSDEQYFGPGTRLLVL.